Listed here are 28 T cell receptor beta chains from one sample, sequenced in a study of blood T cell repertoires in COVID-19. Libraries were prepared by immunoSEQ multiplex PCR; TCRdb keeps only in-frame clonotypes and omits some of them. Among fewer than 65,000 clones, more than 90% were seen once, and the ten largest hold 3.5% to 4%. Sequenced sample: peripheral blood. These TCRs come from a human donor in a cohort sampled during active COVID-19.

The chain recombines TRBV21-1 with TRBJ2-3; whether TRBD1, the table's D call, matches the DNA was not checked. TRBV21-1 is a pseudogene locus. The CDR3 totals 18 residues. The CDR3 DNA reads TGTGCCAGCAGGCCTATAACTTTGGGGCAGGCTAGCACAGATACGCAGTATTTT. As protein: CASRPITLGQASTDTQYF.

The chain is built from TRBV5-6 and TRBJ2-4, with a possible D match to TRBD2 (5 bases). Trimming shortened V by 1 base and J by 0 bases, and 20 bases separated the two germline ends. Germline V lookup: CDR1 SGHDT, CDR2 YYEEEE. This CDR3 region has 19 residues. CDR3 DNA: TGTGCCAGCAGCTTGTGGACGGAGCGGCGCCCGTTAGCCAAAAACATTCAGTACTTC. Protein: CASSLWTERRPLAKNIQYF.

This chain joins TRBV7-9 and TRBJ1-2; weak D call: TRBD1 (5 bases). The CDR3 has 14 amino acids. Trimming shortened V by 1 base and J by 5 bases, and 11 bases separated the two germline ends. Germline V gene data show CDR1 as SEHNR and CDR2 as FQNEAQ (reference sequence). Written as DNA, the CDR3 is TGTGCCAGCAGCTTAGAGGGGTTGATTTATGGCTACACCTTC. It is translated as CASSLEGLIYGYTF.

The rearrangement uses TRBV19 and TRBJ2-5, with D tentatively TRBD2 (5 bases). V gave up 1 base and J gave up 5 bases, with 17 bases separating them. In germline, CDR1 is LNHDA, CDR2 SQIVND (reference sequence). The CDR3 length is 16 residues. The chain's CDR3 is CASSIGYLDLGETQYF. CDR3 DNA: TGTGCCAGTAGTATAGGATATCTGGACTTAGGGGAGACCCAGTACTTC.

V gene TRBV7-3 combines with J gene TRBJ2-3; 11 nucleotides agree with TRBD2. J gave up 5 bases and V 5 bases, and 9 bases lay outside the gene matches. Germline values: CDR1 SGHTA, CDR2 FQGTGA. The CDR3 is made up of 16 amino acids. In DNA form, the CDR3 reads TGTGCCAGCAGCCCCCAACTAGCGGGAGCCAGAGATACGCAGTATTTT. Protein product: CASSPQLAGARDTQYF.

The chain is built from TRBV19 and TRBJ1-5; no clear D gene. V lost 5 bases to trimming and J lost 7 bases, with 12 bases between them. This CDR3 region has 13 residues. The germline V gene has CDR1 LNHDA and CDR2 SQIVND (reference sequence). CDR3 sequence reads: CASSPGTGQPQHF. For the CDR3, the DNA is TGTGCCAGTAGTCCCGGAACGGGGCAGCCCCAGCATTTT.

The genes are TRBV5-1 and TRBJ2-6; D gene unclear. The CDR3 extends over 18 amino acids. The V end lost 4 bases, the J end lost 2 bases, and 19 bases lay between the germline ends. Germline CDR1 is SGHRS and CDR2 is YFSETQ. CDR3 in DNA: TGCGCCAGCAGCCCGCTTGTGGGCGCTACACCTGGGGCCAACGTCCTGACTTTC. It yields the protein CASSPLVGATPGANVLTF.

J is TRBJ2-7 and V is TRBV18; D remains ambiguous. The germline V gene encodes CDR1 KGHSH and CDR2 LQKENI. Between the trimmed V and J ends, which lost 3 bases and 0 bases, there was a span of 3 bases. The CDR3 is made up of 12 amino acids. The CDR3 here is CASSPNSYEQYF. In DNA form, the CDR3 reads TGTGCCAGCTCACCTAACTCCTACGAGCAGTACTTC. Full variable domain (remainder filled in from reference TRBV18 and TRBJ2-7): NAGVMQNPRHLVRRRGQEARLRCSPMKGHSHVYWYRQLPEEGLKFMVYLQKENIIDESGMPKERFSAEFPKEGPSILRIQQVVRGDSAAYFCASSPNSYEQYFGPGTRLTVT.

V and J are TRBV5-1 and TRBJ2-5, with D unresolved. Germline V gives CDR1 SGHRS, CDR2 YFSETQ. The CDR3 loop spans 15 amino acids. V was pared by 5 bases and J by 0 bases, with 14 bases between. CDR3 protein: CASRATPADQETQYF. CDR3 coding DNA: TGCGCCAGCAGGGCGACCCCGGCGGACCAAGAGACCCAGTACTTC.

The rearrangement uses TRBV10-3 and TRBJ2-7; 11 nucleotides line up with TRBD2. The CDR3 runs to 15 residues. V shed 3 bases, J shed 7 bases, and the junction held 8 bases outside the gene matches. CDR1 and CDR2 from the germline V gene are ENHRY and SYGVKD. The CDR3 nucleotides are TGTGCCATCAGTGACGGGACTAGCGGAATGTCGGAGCAGTACGTC. Protein sequence: CAISDGTSGMSEQYV.

The chain uses TRBV18 and TRBJ2-1; possible D gene TRBD1, 6 bases. V was clipped by 3 bases and J by 5 bases, with 17 bases between them. CDR3 size: 16 residues. Germline loops: CDR1 KGHSH, CDR2 LQKENI. The CDR3 bases are TGTGCCAGCTCACCCCAGGACGGGACACTACACAATGAGCAGTTCTTC. Translating it yields CASSPQDGTLHNEQFF.

The chain uses TRBV5-1 and TRBJ2-7; the D is unclear. Germline V gives CDR1 SGHRS, CDR2 YFSETQ. This CDR3 has 13 residues. The ends were cut back, 0 bases at V and 3 bases at J, with 7 bases in the middle. CDR3 DNA: TGCGCCAGCAGCTTGGACAGTTACTACGAGCAGTACGTC. Translating it yields CASSLDSYYEQYV.

The chain recombines TRBV15 with TRBJ2-2; TRBD2 is a possible D gene (6 bases). V was shortened by 0 bases and J by 6 bases, with 14 bases between the two germline ends. CDR3 size: 16 residues. Germline V gene data show CDR1 as LNHNV and CDR2 as YYDKDF (reference sequence). This CDR3 is CATSRDAAPSAGELFF. CDR3 DNA: TGTGCCACCAGCAGAGATGCCGCACCTAGCGCCGGGGAGCTGTTTTTT.

V and J are TRBV7-2 and TRBJ1-4; TRBD1 matches 11 bases. The germline V gene encodes CDR1 SGHTA and CDR2 FQGNSA. The CDR3 extends over 17 amino acids. Losses at the gene ends were 5 bases for V and 2 bases for J; bases not matched to a gene: 7. The CDR3 DNA sequence: TGTGCCAGCAGCCACCCGGACAGGGGGCTGACTAATGAAAAACTGTTTTTT. Translation: CASSHPDRGLTNEKLFF.

CDR3 nucleotides: TGTGCCAGCAGCTCCAGACAGGGCAAAGGTCCGGGACTCTCCGAGCAGTACTTC. Translated: CASSSRQGKGPGLSEQYF. The chain is built from TRBV5-4 and TRBJ2-7; D perhaps matches TRBD1 (7 bases). Trimming pared 3 bases from V and 6 bases from J, leaving 28 bases between. The CDR3 length is 18 residues. From germline, CDR1 is SGHNT and CDR2 YYREEE (reference sequence).

The chain couples TRBV7-8 to TRBJ2-7; maybe TRBD1 (6 bases). The CDR3 is 11 residues long. Germline CDR1 and CDR2: SGHVS and FQNEAQ. V was pared by 4 bases and J by 6 bases, with 7 bases between. The CDR3 DNA follows: TGTGCCAGCAGCTCAGGGGTCGAGCAGTACTTC. It is translated as CASSSGVEQYF.

This clone showed up just a few times. The V and J genes are TRBV5-4 and TRBJ1-2, with 11 bases aligning to TRBD1. Germline V gene sequence: CDR1 SGHNT, CDR2 YYREEE (reference sequence). The ends lost 3 bases at V and 3 bases at J; junction bases unmatched: 7. The CDR3 contains 16 residues. CDR3 DNA sequence: TGTGCCAGCAGCTCGTACCGGGACAGGGGGGACTATGGCTACACCTTC. The encoded protein is CASSSYRDRGDYGYTF. Together with reference TRBV5-4 and TRBJ1-2, the CDR3 gives the full variable domain: ETGVTQSPTHLIKTRGQQVTLRCSSQSGHNTVSWYQQALGQGPQFIFQYYREEENGRGNFPPRFSGLQFPNYSSELNVNALELDDSALYLCASSSYRDRGDYGYTFGSGTRLTVV.

This clone was seen a few times. V usage is TRBV7-9 and J usage is TRBJ1-1, with D possibly being TRBD1 (5 bases). The CDR3 has 15 residues. Trimming stripped 5 bases from V and 10 bases from J, with 23 bases between. Germline values: CDR1 SEHNR, CDR2 FQNEAQ (reference sequence). The CDR3 coding sequence is TGTGCCAGCAGCCCCTCGTCGGGCAGGGCGGTAAGAGCTTTCTTT. Translation: CASSPSSGRAVRAFF.

The chain employs TRBV6-5 and TRBJ1-4; D gene ambiguous. Trimming removed 3 bases at V and 3 bases at J, with 8 bases between. Germline V gene lookup returns CDR1 MNHEY and CDR2 SVGAGI. The CDR3 has 14 amino acids. The CDR3 region has the DNA TGTGCCAGCAGTTATTCGAGGGCTAATGAAAAACTGTTTTTT. Amino acid sequence: CASSYSRANEKLFF.

The genes are TRBV3-1 (or the pseudogene TRBV3-2) and TRBJ1-5, with TRBD1 as a possible D gene (5 bases). V was shortened by 3 bases and J by 0 bases, with 12 bases between the two germline ends. The CDR3 is made up of 16 amino acids. Germline V gene lookup returns CDR1 LGHDT and CDR2 YNNKEL (reference sequence). CDR3 region: CASSQVRADSNQPQHF. The CDR3 coding sequence is TGTGCCAGCAGCCAGGTCAGGGCGGATAGCAATCAGCCCCAGCATTTT.

The CDR3 region is CASSSRGDGIAEQFF. As DNA, the CDR3 is TGTGCCAGCAGTTCCAGGGGGGACGGAATCGCCGAGCAGTTCTTC. The chain joins TRBV28 to TRBJ2-1; D may be TRBD1 (7 bases). Trimming took off 4 bases at V and 10 bases at J, with 20 bases between the two ends. Germline CDR1 reads MDHEN; CDR2 reads SYDVKM. The CDR3 totals 15 residues.

On this clone: At one end the junction does not follow the germline gene, possibly because of a read error. This sequence joins TRBV7-9 and TRBJ2-4; 9 nucleotides line up with TRBD1. The CDR3 is 17 amino acids. Germline V gives CDR1 SEHNR, CDR2 FQNEAQ (reference sequence). The CDR3 loop is CASSLATSGQGKNIQYF. CDR3 sequence (DNA): TGTGCCAGCAGCCTAGCGACCTCGGGACAGGGCAAAAACATTCAGTACTTC.

This chain links TRBV5-4 with TRBJ2-5; D is possibly TRBD2 (6 bases). The CDR3 totals 15 residues. The germline CDR1 and CDR2 sequences are SGHNT and YYREEE (reference sequence). The V end was cut by 4 bases, the J end by 1 base, with 14 bases between. The CDR3, as DNA: TGTGCCAGCAGCCAGCGGGCGACAGTCCAAGAGACCCAGTACTTC. It yields the protein CASSQRATVQETQYF.

The rearrangement links TRBV27 to TRBJ1-2, with D perhaps TRBD1 (6 bases). Trimming took 4 bases from V and 7 from J, leaving 13 bases between them. This CDR3 is built from 13 residues. The germline gives CDR1 MNHEY, CDR2 SMNVEV (reference sequence). The CDR3 sequence: CASSWGRGFGYTF. DNA for the CDR3: TGTGCCAGCAGTTGGGGGCGAGGGTTTGGCTACACCTTC.

The J gene is TRBJ1-5, the V gene TRBV12-3 or TRBV12-4; D not resolved. The ends were cut back, 5 bases at V and 0 bases at J, with 2 bases in the middle. The CDR3 covers 12 residues. The CDR3 loop reads CASSHSNQPQHF. The CDR3 region has the DNA TGTGCCAGCAGTCATAGCAATCAGCCCCAGCATTTT.

The gene calls are TRBV7-2 and TRBJ2-5; TRBD2 might be the D (6 bases). Trimming took off 4 bases at V and 1 base at J, with 10 bases between the two ends. The CDR3 totals 14 residues. CDR1 SGHTA and CDR2 FQGNSA come from the germline V gene. CDR3 sequence (DNA): TGTGCCAGCAGCTCCCGGGGGATCCAAGAGACCCAGTACTTC. It codes for CASSSRGIQETQYF.

CDR3 residues: CAISERPGTTSSGNTIYF. Written as DNA, the CDR3 is TGTGCCATCAGTGAGCGCCCCGGGACAACCAGCTCTGGAAACACCATATATTTT. The genes are TRBV10-3 and TRBJ1-3, with D possibly matching TRBD1 (6 bases). Germline V gene lookup returns CDR1 ENHRY and CDR2 SYGVKD. The CDR3 spans 18 residues. V lost 2 bases, J lost 0 bases, and 17 bases lay in between.

Only a few counts were recorded for this clone. The genes are TRBV12-3 or TRBV12-4 and TRBJ1-5, with 7 bases aligning to TRBD1. V gave up 5 bases and J gave up 11 bases; unmatched junction bases: 3. CDR3 length: 11 residues. Here the CDR3 DNA reads TGTGCCAGCAGTCTCCAGGGGGCCCAGCATTTT. Amino acids: CASSLQGAQHF.